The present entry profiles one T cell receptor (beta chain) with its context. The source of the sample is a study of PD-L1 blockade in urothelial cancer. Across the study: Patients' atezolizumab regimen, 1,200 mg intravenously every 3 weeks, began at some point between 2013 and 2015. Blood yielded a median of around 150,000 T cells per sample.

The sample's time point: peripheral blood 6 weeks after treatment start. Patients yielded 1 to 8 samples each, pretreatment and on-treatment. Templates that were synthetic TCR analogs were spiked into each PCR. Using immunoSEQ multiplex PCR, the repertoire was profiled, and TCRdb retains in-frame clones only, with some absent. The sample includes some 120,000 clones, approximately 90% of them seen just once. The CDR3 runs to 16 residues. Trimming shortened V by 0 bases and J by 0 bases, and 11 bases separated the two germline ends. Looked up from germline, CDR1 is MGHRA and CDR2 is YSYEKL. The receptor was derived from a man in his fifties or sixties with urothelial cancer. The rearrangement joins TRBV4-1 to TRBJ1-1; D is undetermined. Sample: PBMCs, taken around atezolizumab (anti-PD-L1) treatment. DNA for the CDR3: TGCGCCAGCAGCCAAGATTTTGCAGGAATGAACACTGAAGCTTTCTTT. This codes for CASSQDFAGMNTEAFF.